Included here is one T cell receptor (beta chain) sequence, with context. Its antigen is unknown. These data belong to a study of siplizumab effects on memory and regulatory T cells. The repertoire was sequenced with immunoSEQ multiplex PCR; TCRdb's copy has only in-frame clones and lacks some. The data hold approximately 120,000 clones, with about 91% observed a single time. Study-wide results and limits: The apparent diversity of naive T cells exceeded that of memory cells, and naive T cells seemed to make a major contribution to the alloresponse.

The CDR3 has 11 residues. The germline V gene encodes CDR1 SNHLY and CDR2 FYNNEI. V was shortened by 4 bases and J by 3 bases, with 3 bases between the two germline ends. Material for sequencing was Tregs sorted from blood. This TCR was sampled from a human donor in good health. The rearrangement joins TRBV2 to TRBJ1-2, with unresolved D. CDR3 nucleotide sequence: TGTGCCAGCAGTGGGTACTATGGCTACACCTTC. This gives the protein CASSGYYGYTF.